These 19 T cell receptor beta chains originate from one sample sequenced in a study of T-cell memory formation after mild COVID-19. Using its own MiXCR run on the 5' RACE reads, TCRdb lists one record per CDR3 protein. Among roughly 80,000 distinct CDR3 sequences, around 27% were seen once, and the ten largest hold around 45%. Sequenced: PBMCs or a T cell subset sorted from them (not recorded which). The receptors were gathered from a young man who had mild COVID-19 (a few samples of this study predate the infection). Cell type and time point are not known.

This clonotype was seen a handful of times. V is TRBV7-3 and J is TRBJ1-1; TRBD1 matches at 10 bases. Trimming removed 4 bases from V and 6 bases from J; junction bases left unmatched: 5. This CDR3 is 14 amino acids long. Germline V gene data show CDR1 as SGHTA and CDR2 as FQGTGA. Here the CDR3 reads CASSSTGGASEAFF. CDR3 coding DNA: TGTGCCAGCAGCTCGACAGGGGGCGCCTCTGAAGCTTTCTTT. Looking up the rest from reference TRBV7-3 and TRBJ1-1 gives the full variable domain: GAGVSQTPSNKVTEKGKYVELRCDPISGHTALYWYRQSLGQGPEFLIYFQGTGAADDSGLPNDRFFAVRPEGSVSTLKIQRTERGDSAVYLCASSSTGGASEAFFGQGTRLTVV.

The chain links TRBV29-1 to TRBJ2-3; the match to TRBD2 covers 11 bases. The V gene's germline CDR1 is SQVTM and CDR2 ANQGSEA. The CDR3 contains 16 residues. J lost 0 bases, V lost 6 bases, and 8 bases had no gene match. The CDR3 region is CSVDGLAGPSTDTQYF. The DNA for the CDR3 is TGCAGCGTCGACGGACTAGCGGGCCCTAGCACAGATACGCAGTATTTT.

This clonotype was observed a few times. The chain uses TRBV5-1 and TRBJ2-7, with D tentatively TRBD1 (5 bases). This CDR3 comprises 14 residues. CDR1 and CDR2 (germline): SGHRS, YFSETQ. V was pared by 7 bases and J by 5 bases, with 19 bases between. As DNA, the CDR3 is TGCGCCAGCGCCTATGCAGGGAAGCCCCACGAGCAGTACTTC. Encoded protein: CASAYAGKPHEQYF.

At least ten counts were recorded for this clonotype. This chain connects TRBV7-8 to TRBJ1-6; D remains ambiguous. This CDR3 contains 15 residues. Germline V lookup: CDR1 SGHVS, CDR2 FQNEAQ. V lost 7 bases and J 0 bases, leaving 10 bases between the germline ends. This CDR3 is CASIRGSSYNSPLHF. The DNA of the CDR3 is TGTGCCAGCATTAGAGGGAGCTCCTATAATTCACCCCTCCACTTT.

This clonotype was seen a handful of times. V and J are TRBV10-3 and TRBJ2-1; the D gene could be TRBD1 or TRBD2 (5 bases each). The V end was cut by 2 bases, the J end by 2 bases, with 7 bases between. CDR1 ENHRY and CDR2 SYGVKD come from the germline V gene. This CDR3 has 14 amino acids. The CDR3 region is CAISEPGPYNEQFF. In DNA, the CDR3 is TGTGCCATCAGTGAGCCGGGGCCCTACAATGAGCAGTTCTTC.

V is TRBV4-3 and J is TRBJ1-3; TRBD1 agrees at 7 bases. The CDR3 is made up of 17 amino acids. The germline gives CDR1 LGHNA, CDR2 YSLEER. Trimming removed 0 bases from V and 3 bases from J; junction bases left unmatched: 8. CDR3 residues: CASSQEGRGRSGNTIYF. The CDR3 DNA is TGCGCCAGCAGCCAAGAGGGCAGGGGGAGAAGTGGAAACACCATATATTTT.

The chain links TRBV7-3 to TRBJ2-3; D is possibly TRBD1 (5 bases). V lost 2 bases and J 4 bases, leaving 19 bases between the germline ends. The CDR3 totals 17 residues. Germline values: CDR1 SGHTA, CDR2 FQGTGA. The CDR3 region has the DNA TGTGCCAGCAGCTTACGGGCGTCAGGGCCGCTCCCAGATACGCAGTATTTT. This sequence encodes CASSLRASGPLPDTQYF.

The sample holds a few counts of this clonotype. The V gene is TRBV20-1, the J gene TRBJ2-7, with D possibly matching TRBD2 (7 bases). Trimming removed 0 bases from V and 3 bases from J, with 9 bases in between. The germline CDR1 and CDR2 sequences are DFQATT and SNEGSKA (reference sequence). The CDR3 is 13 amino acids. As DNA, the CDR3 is TGCAGTGCTAGAGATAGGGGGGGCTACGAGCAGTACGTC. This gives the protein CSARDRGGYEQYV.

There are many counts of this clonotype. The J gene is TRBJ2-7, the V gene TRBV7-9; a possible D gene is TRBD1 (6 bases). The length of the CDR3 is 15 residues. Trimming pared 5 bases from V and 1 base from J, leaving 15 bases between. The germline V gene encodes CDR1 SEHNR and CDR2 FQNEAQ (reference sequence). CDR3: CASSVRDKGSYEQYF. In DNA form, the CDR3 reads TGTGCCAGCAGCGTCCGGGACAAGGGATCCTACGAGCAGTACTTC.

DNA of the CDR3: TGTGCCAGCAGTTACCTCGGGGAAGAGACCCAGTACTTC. Its protein product is CASSYLGEETQYF. V and J are TRBV6-5 and TRBJ2-5; D perhaps matches TRBD2 (5 bases). V was pared by 2 bases and J by 3 bases, with 7 bases between. This CDR3 contains 13 residues. Per the germline V gene, CDR1 is MNHEY and CDR2 is SVGAGI.

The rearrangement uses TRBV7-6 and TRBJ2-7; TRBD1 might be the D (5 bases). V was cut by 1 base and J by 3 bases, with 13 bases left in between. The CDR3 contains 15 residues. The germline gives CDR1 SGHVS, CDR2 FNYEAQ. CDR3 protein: CASSLDGGANYEQYF. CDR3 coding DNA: TGTGCCAGCAGCTTAGATGGTGGGGCGAACTACGAGCAGTACTTC.

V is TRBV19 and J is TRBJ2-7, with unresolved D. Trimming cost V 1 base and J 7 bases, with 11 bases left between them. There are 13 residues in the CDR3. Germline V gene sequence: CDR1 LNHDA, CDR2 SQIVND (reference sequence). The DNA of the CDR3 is TGTGCCAGTAGTATAGGCAGTGGATTGGAGCAGTACGTC. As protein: CASSIGSGLEQYV.

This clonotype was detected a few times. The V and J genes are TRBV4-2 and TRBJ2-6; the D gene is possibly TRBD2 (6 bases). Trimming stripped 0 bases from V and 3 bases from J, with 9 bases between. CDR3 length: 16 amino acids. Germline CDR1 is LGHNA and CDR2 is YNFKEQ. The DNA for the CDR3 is TGTGCCAGCAGCCAAGATATGGGGGGTGGGGCCAACGTCCTGACTTTC. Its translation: CASSQDMGGGANVLTF.

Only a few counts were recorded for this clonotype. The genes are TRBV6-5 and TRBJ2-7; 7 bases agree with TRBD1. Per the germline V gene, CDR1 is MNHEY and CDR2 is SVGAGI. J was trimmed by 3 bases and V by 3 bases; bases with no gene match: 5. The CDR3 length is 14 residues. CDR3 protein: CASSYSGTDYEQYF. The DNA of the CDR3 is TGTGCCAGCAGTTATTCCGGGACAGACTACGAGCAGTACTTC.

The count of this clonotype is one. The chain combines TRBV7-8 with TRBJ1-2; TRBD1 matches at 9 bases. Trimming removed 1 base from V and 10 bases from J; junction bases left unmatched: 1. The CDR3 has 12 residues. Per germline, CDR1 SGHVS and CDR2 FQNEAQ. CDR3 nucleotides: TGTGCCAGCAGCTTAGGACAGGGGGACTACACCTTC. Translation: CASSLGQGDYTF.

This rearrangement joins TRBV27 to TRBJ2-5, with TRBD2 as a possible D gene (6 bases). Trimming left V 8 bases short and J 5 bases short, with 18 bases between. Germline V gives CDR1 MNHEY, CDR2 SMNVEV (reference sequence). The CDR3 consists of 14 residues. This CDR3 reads CASAWGVSSETQYF. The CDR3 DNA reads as TGTGCCAGCGCCTGGGGGGTTTCAAGCGAGACCCAGTACTTC.

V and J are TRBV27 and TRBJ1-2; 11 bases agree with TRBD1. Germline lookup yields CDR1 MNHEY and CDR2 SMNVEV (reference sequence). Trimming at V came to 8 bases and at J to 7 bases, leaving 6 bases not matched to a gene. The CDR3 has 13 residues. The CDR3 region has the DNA TGTGCCAGCTCCGGGACAGGGGGTGGTGGCTACACCTTC. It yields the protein CASSGTGGGGYTF.

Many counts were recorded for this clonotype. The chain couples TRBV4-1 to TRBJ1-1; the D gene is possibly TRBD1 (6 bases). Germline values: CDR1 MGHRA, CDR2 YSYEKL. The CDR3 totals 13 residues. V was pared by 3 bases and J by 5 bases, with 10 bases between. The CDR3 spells CASSQAGVTEAFF. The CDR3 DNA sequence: TGCGCCAGCAGCCAGGCAGGGGTTACTGAAGCTTTCTTT.

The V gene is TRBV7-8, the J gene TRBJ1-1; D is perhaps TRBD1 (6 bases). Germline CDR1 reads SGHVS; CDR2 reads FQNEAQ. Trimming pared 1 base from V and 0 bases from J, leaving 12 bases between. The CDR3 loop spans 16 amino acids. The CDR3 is CASSLEFQGLNTEAFF. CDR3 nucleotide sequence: TGTGCCAGCAGCTTAGAATTCCAGGGGTTGAACACTGAAGCTTTCTTT.